Listed below are T cell receptor beta chains from one sample, sequenced in a study of blood T cell repertoires in COVID-19. Sequenced by immunoSEQ multiplex PCR; TCRdb stores in-frame clones only, minus some. The sample includes about 140,000 clones, roughly 84% of them seen just once. Sequencing was carried out using PBMCs or T cells enriched from blood (not recorded which). These receptors originate from a man between 65 and 79 years old who had been exposed to COVID-19. Each CDR3 is given with its conserved first and last residue. The order of the fields is D gene, clone size, J gene, CDR3 length, V gene, CDR3 protein, CDR3 DNA. D genes are given only for firm matches. Clone size appears in some rows only: once, few, many, or a class for an expanded clone.

>TRBD1|.|TRBJ1-4|16|TRBV5-1
CASSIYDRGRGEKLFF
TGCGCCAGCAGCATTTACGACAGGGGGCGAGGTGAAAAACTGTTTTTT
>.|.|TRBJ1-5|15|TRBV5-8
CASSFDRLLNQPQHF
TGTGCCAGCAGCTTTGACAGGCTCCTCAATCAGCCCCAGCATTTT
>.|.|TRBJ1-6|15|TRBV4-1
CASSQDSGWYSPLHF
TGCGCCAGCAGCCAAGATTCAGGGTGGTATTCACCCCTCCACTTT
>.|.|TRBJ2-5|15|TRBV15
CATSRDLGALETQYF
TGTGCCACCAGCAGAGATCTAGGGGCTTTAGAGACCCAGTACTTC
>.|.|TRBJ1-1|12|TRBV9
CASSPDSLEAFF
TGTGCCAGCAGCCCGGACAGCCTCGAAGCTTTCTTT
>.|.|TRBJ2-3|14|TRBV6-5
CASKGGTYTDTQYF
TGTGCCAGCAAAGGCGGGACTTACACAGATACGCAGTATTTT
>.|.|TRBJ1-1|13|TRBV29-1
CSVEELPNTEAFF
TGCAGCGTTGAAGAACTGCCGAACACTGAAGCTTTCTTT
>.|.|TRBJ1-2|17|TRBV27
CASGKGGVQSRLDGYTF
TGTGCCAGCGGTAAGGGAGGGGTACAAAGTAGGTTGGATGGCTACACCTTC
>TRBD1|.|TRBJ1-1|17|TRBV7-6
CASSLAGTGDGNTEAFF
TGTGCCAGCAGCTTAGCCGGGACAGGGGATGGGAACACTGAAGCTTTCTTT
>TRBD1|once|TRBJ2-7|16|TRBV5-1
CASSEQSGGTGSEQYF
TGCGCCAGCAGCGAACAGTCAGGCGGGACAGGGTCCGAGCAGTACTTC
>.|.|TRBJ2-3|15|TRBV5-4
CASRQELVGTDTQYF
TGTGCCAGCAGACAGGAACTGGTAGGCACAGATACGCAGTATTTT
>TRBD2|once|TRBJ2-3|17|TRBV28
CASSLTLAGGPGDTQYF
TGTGCCAGCAGTTTAACGCTAGCGGGAGGGCCCGGAGATACGCAGTATTTT
>TRBD1|.|TRBJ2-1|15|TRBV6-5
CASRSGTGAYNEQFF
TGTGCCAGCAGAAGCGGGACAGGGGCCTACAATGAGCAGTTCTTC
>.|.|TRBJ2-7|11|TRBV7-2
CASSPAYEQYF
TGTGCCAGCAGCCCAGCCTACGAGCAGTACTTC
>.|.|TRBJ2-1|15|TRBV3-1/TRBV3-2
CASSQAGAPYNEQFF
TGTGCCAGCAGCCAAGCGGGAGCGCCCTACAATGAGCAGTTCTTC
>TRBD1|.|TRBJ1-2|13|TRBV5-6
CASSFQGAGGYTF
TGTGCCAGCAGCTTTCAGGGGGCGGGTGGCTACACCTTC
>TRBD1|.|TRBJ1-1|15|TRBV6-1
CASSEMQGAHTEAFF
TGTGCCAGCAGTGAAATGCAGGGGGCGCATACTGAAGCTTTCTTT
>.|.|TRBJ2-5|13|TRBV30
CAWSAGERETQYF
TGTGCCTGGAGCGCCGGGGAGCGGGAGACCCAGTACTTC
>.|.|TRBJ2-4|15|TRBV13
CASSAATGAKNIQYF
TGTGCCAGCAGCGCAGCCACAGGGGCCAAAAACATTCAGTACTTC
>.|.|TRBJ2-5|16|TRBV6-6
CASSYPAGRAEETQYF
TGTGCCAGCAGTTACCCGGCCGGGAGAGCCGAAGAGACCCAGTACTTC